Here is one TCR beta chain with its context. Replicate PCRs from sorted subsets contained about 200 ng DNA, which is 29,000 or so T cell genomes. Produced via immunoSEQ multiplex PCR; TCRdb's table is partial and in-frame only. The top ten hold 34% of the sample, which has roughly 660,000 clones, 80% to 95% seen once. Adults of Caucasian background living in Nashville, Tennessee made up all donors. This sample is drawn from a study of shared clonotypes between healthy human individuals. Germline CDR1 is SEHNR and CDR2 is FQNEAQ (reference sequence). This CDR3 is built from 15 residues. Trimming took 5 bases from V and 3 from J; bases not matched to a gene: 6.

The chain combines TRBV7-9 with TRBJ2-7; 11 positions agree with TRBD2. This clonotype originated in a man in his late teens or twenties in good health. Some clones in this sample may be carry-over from other donors' samples. The sample consisted of memory CD8+ T cells from PBMCs. Subset indicated: CD45RO+ cells pooled with CCR7-negative TemRA cells. The CDR3 DNA sequence: TGTGCCAGCAGCCGGATAGCGGGAGGGTTCTACGAGCAGTACTTC. Translated: CASSRIAGGFYEQYF.